A selection of T cell receptor beta chains follows, all from one sample in a study of T cells in Graves' hyperthyroidism and ophthalmopathy. TCRdb reanalysed the multiplex PCR reads using MiXCR and keeps one entry per CDR3 protein. Of around 280,000 distinct CDR3 sequences listed, 10% to 15% are singletons. Sequenced sample: blood. These receptors were obtained from a woman younger than 45 with Graves' hyperthyroidism that later progressed to Graves' ophthalmopathy. Each CDR3 is given with its conserved first and last residue. The order of the fields is clone size, J gene, D gene, V gene, CDR3 DNA, CDR3 protein. D genes are given only for firm matches. Clone size, where shown, is once, few, many, or a class for clones that have expanded.

clone_size: -; j_call: TRBJ2-3; d_call: -; v_call: TRBV7-8; cdr3_nt: TGTGCCACCCTAACCACAGACACAGATACGCAGTATTTT; cdr3_aa: CATLTTDTDTQYF
clone_size: few; j_call: TRBJ1-2; d_call: -; v_call: TRBV7-9; cdr3_nt: TGTGCCAGCAGGCACATCGGTGGCTACACCTTC; cdr3_aa: CASRHIGGYTF
clone_size: -; j_call: TRBJ1-4; d_call: -; v_call: TRBV4-1; cdr3_nt: TGCGCCAGCAGCCAAGAACACAGCTGGGACATTGGGGAAAAACTGTTTTTT; cdr3_aa: CASSQEHSWDIGEKLFF
clone_size: many; j_call: TRBJ1-1; d_call: -; v_call: TRBV25-1; cdr3_nt: TGTGCCAGCAGTTCGGCGGGGAACACTGAAGCTTTCTTT; cdr3_aa: CASSSAGNTEAFF
clone_size: -; j_call: TRBJ1-5; d_call: -; v_call: TRBV28; cdr3_nt: TGTGCCAGCAGCTACAGGGTCGGGTATGGCAATCAGCCCCAGCATTTT; cdr3_aa: CASSYRVGYGNQPQHF
clone_size: -; j_call: TRBJ2-1; d_call: TRBD1; v_call: TRBV19; cdr3_nt: TGTGCCAGTACTAAAGACAGGGGGCAAAATGAGCAGTTCTTC; cdr3_aa: CASTKDRGQNEQFF
clone_size: few; j_call: TRBJ2-1; d_call: TRBD2; v_call: TRBV4-3; cdr3_nt: TGCGCCAGCAGCCAAGCCCCCCCCGGGACTAGCGGGATTCTGTTCTTC; cdr3_aa: CASSQAPPGTSGILFF
clone_size: -; j_call: TRBJ1-1; d_call: -; v_call: TRBV5-5; cdr3_nt: TGTGCCAGCAGCTTCGGGGGGGCCGGTGAAGCTTTCTTT; cdr3_aa: CASSFGGAGEAFF
clone_size: many; j_call: TRBJ2-5; d_call: TRBD2; v_call: TRBV7-8; cdr3_nt: TGTGCCAGCGGCCTGGGTCTAGCGGGACCCCAAGAGACCCAGTACTTC; cdr3_aa: CASGLGLAGPQETQYF
clone_size: many; j_call: TRBJ2-5; d_call: -; v_call: TRBV6-5; cdr3_nt: TGTGCCAGCAGTTACTTCGTTAGTGGTGAGACCCAGTACTTC; cdr3_aa: CASSYFVSGETQYF
clone_size: many; j_call: TRBJ2-1; d_call: TRBD2; v_call: TRBV7-3; cdr3_nt: TGTGCCAGCAGCTCAAGCGGGAGCGCCTACAATGAGCAGTTCTTC; cdr3_aa: CASSSSGSAYNEQFF
clone_size: many; j_call: TRBJ1-1; d_call: TRBD1; v_call: TRBV4-3; cdr3_nt: TGCGCCAGCAGCCAGGACAGGTTAACTGAAGCTTTCTTT; cdr3_aa: CASSQDRLTEAFF
clone_size: many; j_call: TRBJ1-2; d_call: -; v_call: TRBV12-3/TRBV12-4; cdr3_nt: TGTGCCAGCAGTTTAGCGGATCGGACGCAAGGCTACACCTTC; cdr3_aa: CASSLADRTQGYTF
clone_size: many; j_call: TRBJ2-1; d_call: -; v_call: TRBV6-2/TRBV6-3; cdr3_nt: TGTGCCAGCGGGACCCGGGCGACCAATGAGCAGTTCTTC; cdr3_aa: CASGTRATNEQFF
clone_size: few; j_call: TRBJ2-7; d_call: TRBD1; v_call: TRBV20-1; cdr3_nt: TGCAGTGCTCCCTCGGGACAGGGGATCTACGAGCAGTACTTC; cdr3_aa: CSAPSGQGIYEQYF
clone_size: many; j_call: TRBJ2-5; d_call: TRBD2; v_call: TRBV7-8; cdr3_nt: TGTGCCAGCAGCTTAGCGTTGCGGGGGCAAGAGACCCAGTACTTC; cdr3_aa: CASSLALRGQETQYF
clone_size: many; j_call: TRBJ1-2; d_call: -; v_call: TRBV27; cdr3_nt: TGTGCCAGCAGTTTATCTTGGGGGAACTATGGCTACACCTTC; cdr3_aa: CASSLSWGNYGYTF
clone_size: few; j_call: TRBJ2-7; d_call: -; v_call: TRBV4-3; cdr3_nt: TGCGCCAGTAAGGGGGAGTACATCGGGAGCTCCTACGAGCAGTACTTC; cdr3_aa: CASKGEYIGSSYEQYF
clone_size: few; j_call: TRBJ2-2; d_call: -; v_call: TRBV19; cdr3_nt: TGTGCCAGTAGTAATTATGGGTCCGGGGAGCTGTTTTTT; cdr3_aa: CASSNYGSGELFF
clone_size: many; j_call: TRBJ2-1; d_call: -; v_call: TRBV7-9; cdr3_nt: TGTGCCAGCAGCTTAGGGGACTTGTACAATGAGCAGTTCTTC; cdr3_aa: CASSLGDLYNEQFF
clone_size: few; j_call: TRBJ2-5; d_call: -; v_call: TRBV5-8; cdr3_nt: TGTGCCAGCAGCTTTCCAGGGCATGGTCGAGAGACCCAGTACTTC; cdr3_aa: CASSFPGHGRETQYF
clone_size: many; j_call: TRBJ1-6; d_call: TRBD1; v_call: TRBV20-1; cdr3_nt: TGCAGTGCTACGTTCTCAGGGGACAGCAATTCACCCCTCCACTTT; cdr3_aa: CSATFSGDSNSPLHF
clone_size: -; j_call: TRBJ2-5; d_call: -; v_call: TRBV5-6; cdr3_nt: TGTGCCAGCAGCTTGGGGGACACAGCCCAGTACTTC; cdr3_aa: CASSLGDTAQYF
clone_size: many; j_call: TRBJ2-5; d_call: TRBD1; v_call: TRBV30; cdr3_nt: TGTGCCTGGGACAGGGAGCGACGAGAGACCCAGTACTTC; cdr3_aa: CAWDRERRETQYF
clone_size: many; j_call: TRBJ2-7; d_call: -; v_call: TRBV20-1; cdr3_nt: TGCAGTGCTTCTACATTCTACGAGCAGTACTTC; cdr3_aa: CSASTFYEQYF
clone_size: -; j_call: TRBJ2-1; d_call: TRBD2; v_call: TRBV19; cdr3_nt: TGTGCCAGTAGTGGGATTTCACCGGGACTAGCGGCCTTCGAGCAGTTCTTC; cdr3_aa: CASSGISPGLAAFEQFF
clone_size: many; j_call: TRBJ2-7; d_call: TRBD1; v_call: TRBV6-1; cdr3_nt: TGTGCCAGCAGAGGGGGGACAGGGAAACACGAGCAGTACTTC; cdr3_aa: CASRGGTGKHEQYF
clone_size: many; j_call: TRBJ2-2; d_call: -; v_call: TRBV28; cdr3_nt: TGTGCCAGCCAGGGCCTACAGGGTAACACCGGGGAGCTGTTTTTT; cdr3_aa: CASQGLQGNTGELFF
clone_size: -; j_call: TRBJ1-5; d_call: TRBD1; v_call: TRBV6-1; cdr3_nt: TGTGCCAGCAGCCGGGGGACAGGGCGTAAACAAGAGCAGCCCCAGCATTTT; cdr3_aa: CASSRGTGRKQEQPQHF
clone_size: many; j_call: TRBJ1-1; d_call: -; v_call: TRBV6-5; cdr3_nt: TGTGCCAGCAGTTACGCAGGGAGGGGTCCCGAGGCTTTCTTT; cdr3_aa: CASSYAGRGPEAFF
clone_size: few; j_call: TRBJ1-3; d_call: -; v_call: TRBV12-3/TRBV12-4; cdr3_nt: TGTGCCAGCGGAAGGACCCTGGCCGGGGACACCATATATTTT; cdr3_aa: CASGRTLAGDTIYF
clone_size: few; j_call: TRBJ2-3; d_call: -; v_call: TRBV10-3; cdr3_nt: TGTGCCATCTCTAGTACCTCAGATACGCAGTATTTT; cdr3_aa: CAISSTSDTQYF
clone_size: many; j_call: TRBJ2-7; d_call: -; v_call: TRBV28; cdr3_nt: TGTGCCAGCAGTTTAGGGGCGTACTACGAGCAGTACTTC; cdr3_aa: CASSLGAYYEQYF
clone_size: -; j_call: TRBJ1-1; d_call: TRBD1; v_call: TRBV12-3/TRBV12-4; cdr3_nt: TGTGCCAGCAGTATCACAGGGGCTTACGGCACTGAAGCTTTCTTT; cdr3_aa: CASSITGAYGTEAFF
clone_size: many; j_call: TRBJ1-4; d_call: -; v_call: TRBV4-3; cdr3_nt: TGCGCCAGCAGCCAAGAGGGGGGATTTAATGAAAAACTGTTTTTT; cdr3_aa: CASSQEGGFNEKLFF
clone_size: -; j_call: TRBJ2-6; d_call: TRBD1; v_call: TRBV20-1; cdr3_nt: TGCAGTGCTAGAGTACCACCGGGACAGGGGGCGTCTGGGGCCAACGTCCTGACTTTC; cdr3_aa: CSARVPPGQGASGANVLTF
clone_size: few; j_call: TRBJ2-5; d_call: -; v_call: TRBV6-1; cdr3_nt: TGTGCCGGCAGGGAAGGAGGGCCAGAAGAGACCCAGTACTTC; cdr3_aa: CAGREGGPEETQYF
clone_size: -; j_call: TRBJ2-3; d_call: -; v_call: TRBV19; cdr3_nt: TGTGCCAGTAGTATTGGTTTACGCGGGACGGCAGATACGCAGTATTTT; cdr3_aa: CASSIGLRGTADTQYF
clone_size: many; j_call: TRBJ2-5; d_call: TRBD2; v_call: TRBV7-2; cdr3_nt: TGTGCCAGCAGCCTCTGGCGGGAGGGCCCAGGGACCCAGTACTTC; cdr3_aa: CASSLWREGPGTQYF
clone_size: many; j_call: TRBJ1-1; d_call: -; v_call: TRBV6-1; cdr3_nt: TGTGCCAGCAGTCCTAGAGCGATGGGGAACACTGAAGCTTTCTTT; cdr3_aa: CASSPRAMGNTEAFF
clone_size: many; j_call: TRBJ1-5; d_call: TRBD1; v_call: TRBV5-1; cdr3_nt: TGCGCCAGCAGCCCCGGGACAGCCACGGGTCAGCCCCAGCATTTT; cdr3_aa: CASSPGTATGQPQHF